This TCR beta chain derives from a study of cytomegalovirus exposure and HLA in healthy donors. At the level of the study: From donors who were HLA-typed, an early data release held about 85 million unique TCRs.

The study, taken as a whole, reports: Most of the TCR beta V segments (in an earlier analysis) were productive either about 87% or about 30% of the time. The authors judged a highly shared variant cluster likely a sequencing artifact. In a later analysis, several top co-occurrence clusters appeared linked to parvovirus B19, influenza, CMV and Epstein-Barr virus.

PCR primers comprised 60 Vbeta and 13 Jbeta primers. Only in-frame clones appear in the TCRdb table, and some are missing; sequencing was by immunoSEQ multiplex PCR. The table has about 67,000 clones, over 75% seen once. Note on this clone: Its target is not known.

With 3 bases clipped from V and 3 bases from J, the junction kept 9 bases outside the gene matches. This CDR3 has 17 amino acids. The germline CDR1 and CDR2 sequences are MNHNS and SASEGT. Material: PBMCs. The V and J genes are TRBV6-1 and TRBJ1-3; 9 nucleotides align to TRBD1. The receptor comes from a woman aged 30 to 39 in good health and CMV-seropositive. CDR3 amino acids: CASSDLYRGLGGNTIYF. DNA for the CDR3: TGTGCCAGCAGTGACCTTTACAGGGGGCTCGGTGGAAACACCATATATTTT.